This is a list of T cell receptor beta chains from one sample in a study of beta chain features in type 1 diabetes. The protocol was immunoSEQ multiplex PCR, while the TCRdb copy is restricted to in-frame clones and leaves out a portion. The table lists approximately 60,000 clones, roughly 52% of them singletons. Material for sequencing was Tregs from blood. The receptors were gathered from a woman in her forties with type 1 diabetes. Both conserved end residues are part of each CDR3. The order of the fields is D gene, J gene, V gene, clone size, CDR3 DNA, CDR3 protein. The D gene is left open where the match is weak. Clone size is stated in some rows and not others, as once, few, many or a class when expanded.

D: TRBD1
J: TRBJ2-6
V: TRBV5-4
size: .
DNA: TGTGCCAGCAGCTTACAGGGGGTGACTGGGGCCAACGTCCTGACTTTC
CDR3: CASSLQGVTGANVLTF

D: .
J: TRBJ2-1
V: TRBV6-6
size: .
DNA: TGTGCCAGCAGCCCCTCGGTCGATGAGCAGTTCTTC
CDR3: CASSPSVDEQFF

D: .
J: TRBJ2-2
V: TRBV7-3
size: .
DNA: TGTGCCAGCAGCCCCGGGTCGGCGAACACCGGGGAGCTGTTTTTT
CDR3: CASSPGSANTGELFF

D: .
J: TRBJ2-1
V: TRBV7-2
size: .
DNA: TGTGCCAGCAGACCGGACAATTACAATGAGCAGTTCTTC
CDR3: CASRPDNYNEQFF

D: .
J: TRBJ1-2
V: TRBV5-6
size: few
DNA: TGTGCCAGCAGCCACCCCCCCAACAGCTATGGCTACACCTTC
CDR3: CASSHPPNSYGYTF

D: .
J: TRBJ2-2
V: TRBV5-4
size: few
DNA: TGTGCCAGCAGCGCGGGACGGGACACCGGGGAGCTGTTTTTT
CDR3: CASSAGRDTGELFF

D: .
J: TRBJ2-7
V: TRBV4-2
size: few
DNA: TGTGCCAGCAGCCCTCGAGGCGGGTTTCCCTACGAGCAGTACTTC
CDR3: CASSPRGGFPYEQYF

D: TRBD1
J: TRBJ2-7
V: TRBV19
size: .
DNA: TGTGCCAGTAGTATCTCGACAGGGCCCTACGAGCAGTACTTC
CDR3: CASSISTGPYEQYF

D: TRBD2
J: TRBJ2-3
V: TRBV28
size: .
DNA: TGTGCCAGCAGTTCCGGAGCGGGGGGAGGAGATACGCAGTATTTT
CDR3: CASSSGAGGGDTQYF

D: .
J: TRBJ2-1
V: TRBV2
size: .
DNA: TGTGCCAGCCCCCTGAGATGGGGCAACAATGAGCAGTTCTTC
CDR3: CASPLRWGNNEQFF

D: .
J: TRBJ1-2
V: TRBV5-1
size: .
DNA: TGCGCCAGCAGCCAAGATTGGGGAGGGTCCGGCTATGGCTACACCTTC
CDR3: CASSQDWGGSGYGYTF

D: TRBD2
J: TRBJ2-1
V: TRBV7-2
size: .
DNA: TGTGCCAGCAGCTTAGCAGGGCTAGCGGGATCTTTGGGGCAGTTCTTC
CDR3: CASSLAGLAGSLGQFF

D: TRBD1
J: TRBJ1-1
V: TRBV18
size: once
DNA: TGTGCCAGCTCACCAGGGACAGGACTGAACACTGAAGCTTTCTTT
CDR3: CASSPGTGLNTEAFF

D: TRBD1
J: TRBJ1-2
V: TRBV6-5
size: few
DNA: TGTGCCAGCAGTCCCGACAGGGACGGCTATGGCTACACCTTC
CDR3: CASSPDRDGYGYTF

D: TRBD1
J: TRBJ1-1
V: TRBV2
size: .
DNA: TGTGCCAGCAAAGACAGGGTCTACACTGAAGCTTTCTTT
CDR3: CASKDRVYTEAFF

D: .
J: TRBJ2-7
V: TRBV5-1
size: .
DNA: TGCGCCAGCAGCTTTGACAGCTACGAGCAGTACTTC
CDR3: CASSFDSYEQYF

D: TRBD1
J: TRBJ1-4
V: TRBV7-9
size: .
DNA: TGTGCCAGCAGCTCTTCCAGGGGGAGGAATGAAAAACTGTTTTTT
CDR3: CASSSSRGRNEKLFF

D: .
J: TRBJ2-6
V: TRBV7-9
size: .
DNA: TGTGCCAGCATACGGGACTCTGGGGCCAACGTCCTGACTTTC
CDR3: CASIRDSGANVLTF

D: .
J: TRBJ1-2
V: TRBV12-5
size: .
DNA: TGTGCTAGTGGTTTGGGACAACAGGGAAATACTGGCTACACCTTC
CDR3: CASGLGQQGNTGYTF

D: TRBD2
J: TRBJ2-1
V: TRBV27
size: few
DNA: TGTGCCAGCAGTTTAATACTCCCCGGGACTAGGGATGAGCAGTTCTTC
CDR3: CASSLILPGTRDEQFF

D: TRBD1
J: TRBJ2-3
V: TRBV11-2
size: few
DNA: TGTGCCAGCAGCCGGACAGGGGACGACACAGATACGCAGTATTTT
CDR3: CASSRTGDDTDTQYF

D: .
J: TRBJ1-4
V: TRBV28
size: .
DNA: TGTGCCAGCAGTTTTGAGGGTGAAAAACTGTTTTTT
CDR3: CASSFEGEKLFF

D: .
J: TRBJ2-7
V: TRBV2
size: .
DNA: TGTGCCAGCAGTGGTCAGGGTCCCTACGAGCAGTACTTC
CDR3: CASSGQGPYEQYF

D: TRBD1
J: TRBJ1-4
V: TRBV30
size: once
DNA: TGTGCCTTCGTGGCGACAGGGGTTAATGAAAAACTGTTTTTT
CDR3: CAFVATGVNEKLFF

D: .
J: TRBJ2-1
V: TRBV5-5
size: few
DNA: TGTGCCAGCAGCTTAGGCCCGGGGGGCTCCAACAATGAGCAGTTCTTC
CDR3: CASSLGPGGSNNEQFF

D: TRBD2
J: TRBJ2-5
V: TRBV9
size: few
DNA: TGTGCCAGCAGCTTGGGACTAGCGCAAGAGACCCAGTACTTC
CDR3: CASSLGLAQETQYF

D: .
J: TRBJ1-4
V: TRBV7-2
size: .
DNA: TGTGCCAGCAGCTTAAACGCCGGGGGAGGTGAAAAACTGTTTTTT
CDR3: CASSLNAGGGEKLFF

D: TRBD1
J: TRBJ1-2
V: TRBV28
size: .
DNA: TGTGCCAGCAGCATACAGGGGGCCCCCTATGGCTACACCTTC
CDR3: CASSIQGAPYGYTF

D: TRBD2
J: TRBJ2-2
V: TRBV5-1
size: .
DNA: TGCGCCAGCAGCGACGCGGGAGGTACTTCGAGGGAGCTGTTTTTT
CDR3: CASSDAGGTSRELFF

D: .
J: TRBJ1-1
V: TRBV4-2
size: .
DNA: TGTGCCAGCAGCCAATCAGGGACAAAAGCTTTCTTT
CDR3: CASSQSGTKAFF

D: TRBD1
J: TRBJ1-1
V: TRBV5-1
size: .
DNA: TGCGCCAGCAGCTGGACAGGCTTGAACACTGAAGCTTTCTTT
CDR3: CASSWTGLNTEAFF

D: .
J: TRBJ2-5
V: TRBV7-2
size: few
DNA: TGTGCCAGCAGCTTTGGGAGGGGTAGGGGGCAAGAGACCCAGTACTTC
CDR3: CASSFGRGRGQETQYF

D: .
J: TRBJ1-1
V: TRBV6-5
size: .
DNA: TGTGCCAGCAGCCCCGGGGTCCTGAACACTGAAGCTTTCTTT
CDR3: CASSPGVLNTEAFF

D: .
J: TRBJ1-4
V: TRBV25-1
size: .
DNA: TGTGCCAGCAGTGAAGAGACCCTCCTAGCTAGTATGTTTTTT
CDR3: CASSEETLLASMFF

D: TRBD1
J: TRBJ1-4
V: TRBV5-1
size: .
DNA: TGCGCCAGCAGCTCAGGGGGCGCAGGTGAAGAAAAACTGTTTTTT
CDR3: CASSSGGAGEEKLFF

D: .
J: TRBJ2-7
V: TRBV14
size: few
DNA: TGTGCCAGCAGCCACTTACCCCAGGGGGAGCAGTACTTC
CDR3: CASSHLPQGEQYF

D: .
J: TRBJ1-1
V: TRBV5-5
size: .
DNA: TGTGCCAGCAGCTTGGAACGTGGGCAGGGTGCTTTCTTT
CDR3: CASSLERGQGAFF

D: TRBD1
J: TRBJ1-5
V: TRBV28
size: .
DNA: TGTGCCAGCAGTCCTATCGGGACAGGGGGTAGCAATCAGCCCCAGCATTTT
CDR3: CASSPIGTGGSNQPQHF

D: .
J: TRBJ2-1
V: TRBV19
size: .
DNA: TGTGCCAGTAGTAAGAACCTCCTAAGCAATGAGCAGTTCTTC
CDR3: CASSKNLLSNEQFF

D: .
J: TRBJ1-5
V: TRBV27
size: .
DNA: TGTGCCACCCAGGTTGCATACGGCAATCAGCCCCAGCATTTT
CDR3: CATQVAYGNQPQHF

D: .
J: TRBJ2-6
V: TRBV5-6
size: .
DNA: TGTGCCAGCAGCTTGGACAGTTCTGGGGCCAACGTCCTGACTTTC
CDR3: CASSLDSSGANVLTF

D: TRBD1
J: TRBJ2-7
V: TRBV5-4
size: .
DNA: TGTGCCAGCAGTAAGGGACAGGGGACCCCCTCCAACTACGAGCAGTACTTC
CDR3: CASSKGQGTPSNYEQYF

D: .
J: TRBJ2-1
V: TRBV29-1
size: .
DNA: TGCACGGTAGCTCCGAGCTCCTACAATGAGCAGTTCTTC
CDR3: CTVAPSSYNEQFF

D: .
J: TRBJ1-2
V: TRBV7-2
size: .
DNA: TGTGCCAGCAGCTTAGAGGGCGGGGGGTATGGCTACACCTTC
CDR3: CASSLEGGGYGYTF

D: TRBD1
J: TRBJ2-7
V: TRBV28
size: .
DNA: TGTGCCAGCAGTTTATTCCCGGGCGGGGGACAGGGCTACGAGCAGTACTTC
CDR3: CASSLFPGGGQGYEQYF

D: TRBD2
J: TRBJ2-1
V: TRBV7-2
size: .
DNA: TGTGCCAGCAGCTTAGGGGGGTCGGGGGGAAATGAGCAGTTCTTC
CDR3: CASSLGGSGGNEQFF

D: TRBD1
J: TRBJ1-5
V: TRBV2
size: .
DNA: TGTGCCACCAAGGACAGGGGCAATCAGCCCCAGCATTTT
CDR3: CATKDRGNQPQHF

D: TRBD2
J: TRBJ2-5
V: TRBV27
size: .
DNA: TGTGCCAGCAGTCCCCCCGGGACTAGCGAAACCCAAGAGACCCAGTACTTC
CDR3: CASSPPGTSETQETQYF

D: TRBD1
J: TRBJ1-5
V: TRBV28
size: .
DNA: TGTGCCAGCAGTCAACACACGGGACAGGGCTACGATCAGCCCCAGCATTTT
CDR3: CASSQHTGQGYDQPQHF

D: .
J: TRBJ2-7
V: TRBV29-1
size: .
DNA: TGCAGCGTTGGTCAGACCTACGAGCAGTACTTC
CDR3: CSVGQTYEQYF

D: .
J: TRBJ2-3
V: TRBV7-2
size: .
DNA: TGTGCCAGCAGCCCCGGGGTTTACGGCACAGATACGCAGTATTTT
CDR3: CASSPGVYGTDTQYF

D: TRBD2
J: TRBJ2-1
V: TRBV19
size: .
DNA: TGTGCCAGTAGTTATCTCGGAAGTCCGGTAGCGGGAGGGCGGTGGAATGAGCAGTTCTTC
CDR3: CASSYLGSPVAGGRWNEQFF

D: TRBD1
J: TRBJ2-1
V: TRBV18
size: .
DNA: TGTGCCAGCTCAGAGGCAGGGGGAATTCCTGGCCCCTACAATGAGCAGTTCTTC
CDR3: CASSEAGGIPGPYNEQFF

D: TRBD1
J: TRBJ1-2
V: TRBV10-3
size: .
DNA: TGTGCCATCACGCGGGACAGGGATGGTGGCTACACCTTC
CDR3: CAITRDRDGGYTF